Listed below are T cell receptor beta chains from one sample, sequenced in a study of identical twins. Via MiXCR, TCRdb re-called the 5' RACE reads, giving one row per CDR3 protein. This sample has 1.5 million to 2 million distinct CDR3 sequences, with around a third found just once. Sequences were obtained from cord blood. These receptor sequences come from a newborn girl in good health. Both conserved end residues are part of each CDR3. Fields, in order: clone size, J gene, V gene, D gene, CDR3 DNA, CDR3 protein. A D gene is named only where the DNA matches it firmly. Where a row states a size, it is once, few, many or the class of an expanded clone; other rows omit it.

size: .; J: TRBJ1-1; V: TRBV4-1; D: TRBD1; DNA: TGCCGCAGCCACTACGACAGGGCTAACACTGAAGCTTTCTTT; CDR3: CRSHYDRANTEAFF
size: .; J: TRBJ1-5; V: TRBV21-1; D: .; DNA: TGTGCCAGCAGCAAAGTATCCTTGACAGGGGGCAATCAGCCCCAGCATTTT; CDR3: CASSKVSLTGGNQPQHF
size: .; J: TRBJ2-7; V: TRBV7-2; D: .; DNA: TGTGCCAGCAGCCAAGGACTGGTCTCCTACGAGCAGTACTTC; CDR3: CASSQGLVSYEQYF
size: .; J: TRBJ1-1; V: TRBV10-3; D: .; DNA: TGTGCCATCAGTCAAGCGAACACTGAAGCTTTCTTT; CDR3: CAISQANTEAFF
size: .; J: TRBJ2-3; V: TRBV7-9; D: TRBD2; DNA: TGTGCCAGCAGCCCACGGACTAGCGGGATTAAGCAGTATTTT; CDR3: CASSPRTSGIKQYF
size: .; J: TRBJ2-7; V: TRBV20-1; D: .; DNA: TGCAGTGCTAGTCCGGGACGTAGGTTCTACGAGCAGTACTTC; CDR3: CSASPGRRFYEQYF
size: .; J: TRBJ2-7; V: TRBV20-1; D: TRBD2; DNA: TGCAGTGCCAGCTTAGCGGGACGCTCCTACAATGAGCAGTACTTC; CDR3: CSASLAGRSYNEQYF
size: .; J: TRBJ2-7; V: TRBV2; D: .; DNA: TGTGCCAGCAGTGACGGGGTTGAGCAGTACTTC; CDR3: CASSDGVEQYF
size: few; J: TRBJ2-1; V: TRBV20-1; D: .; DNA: TGCAGTGCTAGAGCCCCCTTAAGGGCCCGGATCTACAATGAGCAGTTCTTC; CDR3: CSARAPLRARIYNEQFF
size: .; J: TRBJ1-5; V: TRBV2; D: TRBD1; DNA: TGTGCCAGCAGGAACGGACAGGGCCGGGGCAATCAGCCCCAGCATTTT; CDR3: CASRNGQGRGNQPQHF
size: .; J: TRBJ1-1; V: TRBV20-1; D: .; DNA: TGCAGTGCTAGAGATACAGGGTGGGGTGAAGCTTTCTTT; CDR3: CSARDTGWGEAFF
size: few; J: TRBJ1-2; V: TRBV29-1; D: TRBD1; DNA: TGCAGCGTACCCTGGGACAGGAACTATGGCTACACCTTC; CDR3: CSVPWDRNYGYTF
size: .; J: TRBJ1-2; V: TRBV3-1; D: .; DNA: TGTGCCAGCAGCGCCCCCCCAACAGAGGGACATGGCTACACCTTC; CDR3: CASSAPPTEGHGYTF
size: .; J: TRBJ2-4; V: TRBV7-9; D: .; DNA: TGTGCCAGCAGCAAAAACATTCAGTACTTC; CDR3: CASSKNIQYF
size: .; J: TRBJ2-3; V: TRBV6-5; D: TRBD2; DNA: TGTGCCAGCAGTTATGGCCCCCCTAGCGGTCCTCTCCCAGATACGCAGTATTTT; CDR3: CASSYGPPSGPLPDTQYF
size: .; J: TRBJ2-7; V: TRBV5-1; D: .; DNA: TGCGCCAGCAGCTTTAAAGGGGGTGGGTACGAGCAGTACTTC; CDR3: CASSFKGGGYEQYF
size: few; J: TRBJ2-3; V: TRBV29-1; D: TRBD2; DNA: TGCAGCGTTGAAAGAAGGTTGGGTAGCGGGGACGCAGATACGCAGTATTTT; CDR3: CSVERRLGSGDADTQYF